This T cell receptor (beta chain) was recovered during a study of monozygotic twins with inflammatory bowel disease. TCRalpha along with TCRbeta cDNA was subjected to two nested PCRs lasting about 16 and 10 cycles. TCRdb reworked the 5' RACE reads into one entry per CDR3 protein, no DNA. The sample holds 200,000 to 250,000 distinct CDR3 sequences. Germline lookup yields CDR1 MNHEY and CDR2 SVGAGI. The CDR3 runs 15 residues. Study results and caveats: Fewer shared clonotypes with others were found in IBD patients than in healthy twins, especially with disease activity.

On this clonotype: What it binds is not known.

Blood was drawn once per donor, and each sample measured under 3 ml. J is TRBJ2-3 and V is TRBV6-5; TCRdb indicates TRBD1, and absent DNA this call remains unverified. Sequencing was performed on blood. This TCR came from a human donor with ulcerative colitis or Crohn's disease, or a healthy co-twin of an affected twin (not recorded which). Here the CDR3 reads CASSYSGGRTDTQYF.